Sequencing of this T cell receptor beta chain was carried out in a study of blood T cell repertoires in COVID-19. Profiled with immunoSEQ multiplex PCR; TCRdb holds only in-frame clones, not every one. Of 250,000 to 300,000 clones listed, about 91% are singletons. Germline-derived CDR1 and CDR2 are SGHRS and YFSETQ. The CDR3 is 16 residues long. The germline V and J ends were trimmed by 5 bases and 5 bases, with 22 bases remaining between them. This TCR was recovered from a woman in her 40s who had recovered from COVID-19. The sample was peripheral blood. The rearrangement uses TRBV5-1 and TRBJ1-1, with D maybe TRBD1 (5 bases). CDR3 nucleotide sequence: TGCGCCAGCAGTTTCCAGGGATCGATATTGGGGACTGAAGCTTTCTTT. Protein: CASSFQGSILGTEAFF.